Sequencing of this TCR beta chain was carried out in a study of cytomegalovirus exposure and HLA in healthy donors. V was shortened by 8 bases and J by 2 bases, with 15 bases between the two germline ends. The CDR3 is 14 amino acids. From germline, CDR1 is LNHDA and CDR2 SQIVND (reference sequence). 13 Jbeta primers and 60 Vbeta primers were used for the PCR. Sequenced by immunoSEQ multiplex PCR; TCRdb stores in-frame clones only, minus some. This listing includes 200,000 to 250,000 clones. This chain links TRBV19 with TRBJ2-5; D is possibly TRBD1 (6 bases). Sequenced sample: PBMCs. The TCR was taken from a girl aged 2 to 9 in good health and CMV-seropositive. The CDR3 nucleotides are TGTGCCAGTCGGGACACCCGGATGCAAGAGACCCAGTACTTC. Encoded protein: CASRDTRMQETQYF.